The present T cell receptor beta chain was sequenced within a study of beta chain features in type 1 diabetes. Study-wide results and caveats: In all four CD4+ subsets, TCRB CDR3 length was significantly, moderately reduced in type 1 diabetes. Insertions at VDJ junctions were less frequent in type 1 diabetes patients. These patients also deleted more nucleotides at the same junctions.

There are a few counts of this clone. The antigen remains undetermined. Investigators reverse transcribed all isolated RNA, so they sequenced expressed TCRB transcripts. Assay: immunoSEQ multiplex PCR; the TCRdb copy retains only in-frame clones and omits some. The profile shows about 740,000 clones, 13% of them singletons. There are 11 residues in the CDR3. The ends were cut back, 7 bases at V and 4 bases at J, with 5 bases in the middle. The germline V gene encodes CDR1 MGHDK and CDR2 SYGVNS. Sorting with CD45RO/CCR7/CD25/CD127/CD95/CD27 yielded naive, central memory, regulatory and stem-like memory CD4+ cells.

J is TRBJ2-1 and V is TRBV25-1; D not resolved. The clonotype was recovered from a man between 18 and 29 years old with type 1 diabetes. Sequences were obtained from naive CD4+ T cells from blood. The CDR3 here is CASTGYNEQFF. CDR3 coding DNA: TGTGCCAGCACCGGATACAATGAGCAGTTCTTC.